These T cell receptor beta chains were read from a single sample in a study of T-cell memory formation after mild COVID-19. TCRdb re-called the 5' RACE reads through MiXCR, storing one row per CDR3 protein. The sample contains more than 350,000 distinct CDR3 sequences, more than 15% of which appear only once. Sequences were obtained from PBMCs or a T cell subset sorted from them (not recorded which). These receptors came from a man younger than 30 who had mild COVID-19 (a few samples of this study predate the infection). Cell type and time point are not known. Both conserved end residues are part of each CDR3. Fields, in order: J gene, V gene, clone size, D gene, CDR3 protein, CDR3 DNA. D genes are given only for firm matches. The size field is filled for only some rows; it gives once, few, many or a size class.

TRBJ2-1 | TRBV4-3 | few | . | CASSPTGMFYNEQFF | TGCGCCAGCAGCCCAACGGGGATGTTCTACAATGAGCAGTTCTTC
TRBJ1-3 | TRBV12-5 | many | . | CASGGSSGNTIYF | TGTGCTAGTGGCGGGAGCTCTGGAAACACCATATATTTT
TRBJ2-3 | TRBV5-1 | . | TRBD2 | CASSLESRGVGTDTQYF | TGCGCCAGCAGCTTGGAGTCCCGGGGGGTTGGCACAGATACGCAGTATTTT
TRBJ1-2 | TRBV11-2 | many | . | CASSWSGDSNYGYTF | TGTGCCAGCAGCTGGTCAGGGGATTCTAACTATGGCTACACCTTC
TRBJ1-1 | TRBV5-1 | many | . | CASSLGGVNTEAFF | TGCGCCAGCAGCCTAGGGGGGGTTAACACTGAAGCTTTCTTT
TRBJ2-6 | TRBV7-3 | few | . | CASSPDSGANVLTF | TGTGCCAGCAGCCCGGACTCTGGGGCCAACGTCCTGACTTTC
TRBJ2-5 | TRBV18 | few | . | CASSPGRTKETQYF | TGTGCCAGCTCACCTGGGCGGACCAAAGAGACCCAGTACTTC
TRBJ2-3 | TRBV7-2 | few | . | CASSFAGLFTDTQYF | TGTGCCAGCAGCTTCGCAGGACTTTTTACAGATACGCAGTATTTT
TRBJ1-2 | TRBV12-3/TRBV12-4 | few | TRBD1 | CASRPGTGFGGYTF | TGTGCCAGCAGACCTGGGACAGGGTTCGGTGGCTACACCTTC
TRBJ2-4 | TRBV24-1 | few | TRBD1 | CATSEMTGEDAKNIQYF | TGTGCCACCAGTGAGATGACAGGGGAGGATGCCAAAAACATTCAGTACTTC
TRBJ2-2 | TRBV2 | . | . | CASMSSGNTGELFF | TGTGCCAGCATGTCATCAGGCAACACCGGGGAGCTGTTTTTT
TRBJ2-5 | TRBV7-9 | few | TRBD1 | CASTHSTGVETQYF | TGTGCCAGCACCCATTCGACAGGGGTGGAGACCCAGTACTTC
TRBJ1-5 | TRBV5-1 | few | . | CASSVAGLTYQPQHF | TGCGCCAGCAGCGTGGCGGGACTCACTTATCAGCCCCAGCATTTT
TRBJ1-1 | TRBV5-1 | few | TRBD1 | CASSLDSTGFTEAFF | TGCGCCAGCAGCTTGGACTCGACAGGGTTCACTGAAGCTTTCTTT
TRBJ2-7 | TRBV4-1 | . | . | CASSQGHSRGSAYEQYF | TGCGCCAGCAGCCAAGGCCACAGCCGAGGTTCAGCCTACGAGCAGTACTTC
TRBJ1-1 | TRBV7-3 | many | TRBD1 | CASSRGGLLNTEAFF | TGTGCCAGCAGCCGAGGGGGCCTTTTGAACACTGAAGCTTTCTTT
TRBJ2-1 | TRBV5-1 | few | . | CASSLGGRVRNEQFF | TGCGCCAGCAGCTTGGGGGGGCGAGTAAGGAATGAGCAGTTCTTC
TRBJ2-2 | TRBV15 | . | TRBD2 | CASQGSGGTGELFF | TGTGCCAGCCAAGGTTCGGGGGGCACCGGGGAGCTGTTTTTT
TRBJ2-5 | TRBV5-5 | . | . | CASSSTEQETQYF | TGTGCCAGCAGCTCGACGGAACAAGAGACCCAGTACTTC
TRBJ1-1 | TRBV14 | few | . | CASSLSSGARALAFF | TGTGCCAGCAGCCTGTCCAGTGGGGCGCGAGCGTTAGCTTTCTTT
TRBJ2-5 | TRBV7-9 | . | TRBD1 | CASRQTYRGRETQYF | TGTGCCAGCAGGCAAACCTACAGGGGGCGAGAGACCCAGTACTTC
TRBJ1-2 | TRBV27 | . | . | CASRKATGGGEGYTF | TGTGCCAGCAGGAAAGCGACAGGAGGTGGCGAAGGCTACACCTTC
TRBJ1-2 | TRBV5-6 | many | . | CASSLARTAPYGYTF | TGTGCCAGCAGCTTGGCGAGGACGGCGCCCTATGGCTACACCTTC
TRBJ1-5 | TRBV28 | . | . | CASISGQLDQPQHF | TGTGCCAGCATCTCGGGGCAGCTCGATCAGCCCCAGCATTTT
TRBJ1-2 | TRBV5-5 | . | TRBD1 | CASSFRDSTYGYTF | TGTGCCAGCAGCTTCCGGGACAGTACTTATGGCTACACCTTC
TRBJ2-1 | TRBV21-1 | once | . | CAIKRLEQFF | TGTGCCATCAAGAGGTTGGAGCAGTTCTTC
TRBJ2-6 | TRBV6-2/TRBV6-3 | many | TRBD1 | CASSRGRGANVLTF | TGTGCCAGCAGCAGGGGGCGTGGGGCCAACGTCCTGACTTTC
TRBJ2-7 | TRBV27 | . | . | CASSLAIVGQAYEQYF | TGTGCCAGCAGTTTAGCCATAGTTGGACAAGCCTACGAGCAGTACTTC
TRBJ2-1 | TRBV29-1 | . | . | CSVVGDEQFF | TGCAGCGTTGTAGGGGATGAGCAGTTCTTC
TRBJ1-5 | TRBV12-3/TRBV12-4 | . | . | CASRGLSNQPQHF | TGTGCCAGCAGGGGGCTTAGCAATCAGCCCCAGCATTTT
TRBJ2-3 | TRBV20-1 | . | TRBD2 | CSSLGLVPDTQYF | TGCAGCTCCTTGGGACTAGTACCAGATACGCAGTATTTT
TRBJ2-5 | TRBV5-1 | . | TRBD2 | CASSLAPSGGQETQYF | TGCGCCAGCAGCTTGGCCCCTAGCGGGGGCCAAGAGACCCAGTACTTC
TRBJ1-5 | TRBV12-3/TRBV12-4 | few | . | CASSTGLSNQPQHF | TGTGCCAGCAGTACAGGACTTAGCAATCAGCCCCAGCATTTT
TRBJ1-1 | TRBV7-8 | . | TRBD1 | CASSLVPGQGDEAFF | TGTGCCAGCAGCTTAGTCCCGGGACAGGGCGATGAAGCTTTCTTT
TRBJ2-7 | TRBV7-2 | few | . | CASSLVGGAYEQYF | TGTGCCAGCAGCTTAGTAGGTGGGGCCTACGAGCAGTACTTC
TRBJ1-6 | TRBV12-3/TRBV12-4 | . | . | CASSLVGGDSPLHF | TGTGCCAGCAGTTTAGTAGGGGGGGATTCACCCCTCCACTTT
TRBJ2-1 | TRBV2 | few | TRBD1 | CASSLGGPNEQFF | TGTGCCAGCAGTCTAGGGGGCCCCAATGAGCAGTTCTTC
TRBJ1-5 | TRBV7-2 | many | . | CASSLHGGAANQPQHF | TGTGCCAGCAGCTTACACGGGGGGGCCGCAAATCAGCCCCAGCATTTT
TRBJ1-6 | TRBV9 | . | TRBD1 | CASSGGGTVNSPLHF | TGTGCCAGCAGCGGGGGGGGGACAGTCAATTCACCCCTCCACTTT
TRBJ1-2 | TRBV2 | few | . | CASRTPGDGYTF | TGTGCCAGCAGGACACCGGGGGATGGCTACACCTTC